Included here is one T cell receptor beta chain sequence, with context. The antigen remains unidentified. The CDR3 runs to 17 residues. Germline-derived CDR1 and CDR2 are MNHEY and SMNVEV (reference sequence). V gave up 7 bases and J gave up 3 bases; unmatched junction bases: 8. This specimen comes from a study of OX40 agonist ivuxolimab in advanced cancers. Repertoires were generated with immunoSEQ multiplex PCR, while TCRdb's copy carries only in-frame clones and drops some. The table lists tens of thousands of clones, 84% of them singletons, with under 25% in the top ten. Whole-study findings and limits: In the 0.1 to 3.0 mg/kg range, CD4+ and CD8+ blood T cells had expanded clonally by week 6.

The sequenced sample was CD4+ or CD8+ T cells sorted from blood, obtained in a trial of the OX40 agonist ivuxolimab. The TCR originated in an adult with an advanced solid tumor such as melanoma, head and neck, liver or kidney cancer. The chain joins TRBV27 to TRBJ2-1, with TRBD2 matching 14 bases. CDR3 nucleotide sequence: TGTGCCAGCACCCCCGGGACTAGCGGGAGTGGCTACAATGAGCAGTTCTTC. Translation: CASTPGTSGSGYNEQFF.